One and the same sample provided the 27 T cell receptor beta chains below, sequenced in a study of OX40 agonist ivuxolimab in advanced cancers. Preparation of the library involved the immunoSEQ multiplex PCR assay. TCRdb took this table from immuneACCESS and kept in-frame rearrangements with V and J called. Such tables lack part of the clones; where checked against another copy, unresolved V genes explain under half of the gap, and the rest is unexplained. Within this sample are some 34,000 clones, with around 90% of them counted one time only. The ten most abundant clones make up around 13% of the sample. Specimen: CD4+ or CD8+ T cells sorted from blood, collected in a trial of the OX40 agonist ivuxolimab. Source of these receptors: an adult with an advanced solid tumor such as melanoma, head and neck, liver or kidney cancer.

This chain uses TRBV5-4 with TRBJ2-7, with TRBD1 identical over 8 bases. Germline V gives CDR1 SGHNT, CDR2 YYREEE (reference sequence). Trimming removed 4 bases from V and 0 bases from J; junction bases left unmatched: 6. The CDR3 extends over 15 amino acids. The CDR3 region is CASSIQGVLSYEQYF. CDR3 nucleotides: TGTGCCAGCAGCATACAGGGGGTCCTCTCCTACGAGCAGTACTTC.

V is TRBV27 and J is TRBJ2-3; 8 positions match TRBD1. The CDR3 is made up of 16 amino acids. With 5 bases clipped from V and 0 bases from J, the junction kept 7 bases outside the gene matches. The V gene's germline CDR1 is MNHEY and CDR2 SMNVEV (reference sequence). As DNA, the CDR3 is TGTGCCAGCAGTCCTTGGACAGGGCCTAGCACAGATACGCAGTATTTT. Its translation: CASSPWTGPSTDTQYF.

The chain uses TRBV15 and TRBJ1-1, with D possibly being TRBD1 (6 bases). V gave up 5 bases and J gave up 1 base, with 14 bases separating them. This CDR3 spans 15 amino acids. Per the germline V gene, CDR1 is LNHNV and CDR2 is YYDKDF (reference sequence). In DNA, the CDR3 is TGTGCCACCAGCCCAACAGGGCGATGGAACACTGAAGCTTTCTTT. This translates into CATSPTGRWNTEAFF.

The chain carries TRBV27 and TRBJ2-3; D remains unclear. The CDR3 loop spans 15 amino acids. Germline V lookup: CDR1 MNHEY, CDR2 SMNVEV (reference sequence). Trimming took 7 bases from V and 5 from J, leaving 19 bases between them. The CDR3 DNA follows: TGTGCCAGCAAGAGCCTACTTTTATCAGGAGATACGCAGTATTTT. Translation: CASKSLLLSGDTQYF.

The chain carries TRBV11-2 and TRBJ2-5; D is ambiguous. Germline values: CDR1 SGHAT, CDR2 FQNNGV. V was cut by 6 bases and J by 0 bases, with 17 bases left in between. This CDR3 is 16 amino acids long. The chain's CDR3 is CASRNMSEEDQETQYF. CDR3 nucleotides: TGTGCCAGCAGGAACATGTCGGAAGAAGACCAAGAGACCCAGTACTTC.

V gene TRBV9 combines with J gene TRBJ2-3, with D unclear. The CDR3 contains 13 residues. Trimming pared 0 bases from V and 2 bases from J, leaving 4 bases between. Germline CDR1 SGDLS, CDR2 YYNGEE. CDR3 DNA sequence: TGTGCCAGCAGCGTAGACCTCACAGATACGCAGTATTTT. The encoded protein is CASSVDLTDTQYF.

The V gene is TRBV27, the J gene TRBJ2-1, with unresolved D. CDR3 length: 15 residues. The germline V and J ends were trimmed by 7 bases and 0 bases, with 13 bases remaining between them. Germline CDR1 and CDR2: MNHEY and SMNVEV (reference sequence). The CDR3 DNA follows: TGTGCCAGCAAAGGTGAAGCAACCTCCTACAATGAGCAGTTCTTC. It specifies CASKGEATSYNEQFF.

The chain's CDR3 is CASSQESGGWTEAFF. Here the CDR3 DNA reads TGCGCCAGCAGCCAAGAGAGCGGGGGCTGGACTGAAGCTTTCTTT. J is TRBJ1-1 and V is TRBV4-1; a possible D gene is TRBD1 (6 bases). The germline CDR1 and CDR2 sequences are MGHRA and YSYEKL. V was clipped by 0 bases and J by 5 bases, with 13 bases between them. The CDR3 sequence is 15 residues long.

This clone was seen only once. The rearrangement joins TRBV7-9 to TRBJ1-1, with D possibly TRBD1 on 6 matching bases. The V gene lost 8 bases and the J gene lost 0 bases, with 16 bases spanning the gap. The CDR3 consists of 15 residues. The germline V gene encodes CDR1 SEHNR and CDR2 FQNEAQ (reference sequence). The CDR3 here is CASFGGPGMNTEAFF. The CDR3 region has the DNA TGTGCCAGCTTCGGGGGGCCGGGAATGAACACTGAAGCTTTCTTT.

The chain combines TRBV19 with TRBJ2-5; TRBD2 matches at 13 bases. Germline CDR1 and CDR2: LNHDA and SQIVND (reference sequence). With 2 bases clipped from V and 5 bases from J, the junction kept 5 bases outside the gene matches. CDR3 size: 16 residues. CDR3 in amino acids: CASSITSGRAGETQYF. Written as DNA, the CDR3 is TGTGCCAGTAGTATAACTAGCGGGAGGGCCGGGGAGACCCAGTACTTC.

The rearrangement uses TRBV7-9 and TRBJ2-3, with a possible D match to TRBD1 (5 bases). V was pared by 3 bases and J by 4 bases, with 8 bases between. Germline values: CDR1 SEHNR, CDR2 FQNEAQ (reference sequence). This CDR3 is 13 amino acids long. This CDR3 is CASSFQGSDTQYF. The DNA of the CDR3 is TGTGCCAGCAGCTTCCAGGGATCAGATACGCAGTATTTT. Variable domain in full (rest from reference TRBV7-9 and TRBJ2-3): DTGVSQNPRHKITKRGQNVTFRCDPISEHNRLYWYRQTLGQGPEFLTYFQNEAQLEKSRLLSDRFSAERPKGSFSTLEIQRTEQGDSAMYLCASSFQGSDTQYFGPGTRLTVL.

J is TRBJ2-1 and V is TRBV7-9; 9 bases are shared with TRBD2. This CDR3 region has 15 residues. The trim removed 3 bases at V and 4 bases at J, leaving 4 bases unmatched. CDR1 SEHNR and CDR2 FQNEAQ come from the germline V gene (reference sequence). The CDR3 loop is CASSLTSGLYNEQFF. The CDR3 nucleotides are TGTGCCAGCAGCTTGACTAGCGGACTTTACAATGAGCAGTTCTTC.

The CDR3 nucleotides are TGTGCCAGTAGTTACGGACTAGCCTACGAGCAGTACTTC. Amino acid sequence: CASSYGLAYEQYF. The rearrangement uses TRBV19 and TRBJ2-5; 7 nucleotides align to TRBD2. The DNA end is a closer match to TRBJ2-7, so the J assignment may be wrong. Germline CDR1 is LNHDA and CDR2 is SQIVND (reference sequence). The CDR3 totals 13 residues.

The chain carries TRBV11-2 and TRBJ1-1; D unclear. CDR1 is SGHAT and CDR2 is FQNNGV in the germline V gene. The V gene lost 5 bases and the J gene lost 5 bases, with 18 bases spanning the gap. This CDR3 contains 15 residues. As DNA, the CDR3 is TGTGCCAGCAGCCCACCCAACGCGCGGGGAACTGAAGCTTTCTTT. Its translation: CASSPPNARGTEAFF.

The V gene is TRBV27, the J gene TRBJ2-7, with a possible D match to TRBD2 (5 bases). There are 14 residues in the CDR3. The V gene lost 4 bases and the J gene lost 9 bases, with 19 bases spanning the gap. Germline values: CDR1 MNHEY, CDR2 SMNVEV (reference sequence). CDR3 sequence: CASSSALGGLGQYF. The CDR3 DNA reads TGTGCCAGCAGTTCCGCCCTCGGAGGCCTAGGGCAGTACTTC.

The J gene is TRBJ2-1, the V gene TRBV19; TRBD1 matches at 7 bases. Germline V lookup: CDR1 LNHDA, CDR2 SQIVND (reference sequence). V shed 8 bases and J 0 bases; nucleotides not matched to a gene: 4. This CDR3 has 14 amino acids. CDR3 DNA: TGTGCCAGTGTACGGGACAGCTCCTACAATGAGCAGTTCTTC. This gives the protein CASVRDSSYNEQFF.

The chain couples TRBV19 to TRBJ2-7; possible D gene TRBD2, 6 bases. Trimming removed 1 base from V and 2 bases from J, with 12 bases in between. The CDR3 covers 15 residues. Germline V gene sequence: CDR1 LNHDA, CDR2 SQIVND (reference sequence). Here the CDR3 reads CASSIVLALPYEQYF. The CDR3 DNA follows: TGTGCCAGTAGTATAGTGCTAGCGCTTCCCTACGAGCAGTACTTC.

The genes are TRBV29-1 and TRBJ2-4; 7 bases agree with TRBD1. Trimming at V came to 4 bases and at J to 3 bases, leaving 3 bases not matched to a gene. This CDR3 contains 13 residues. Looked up from germline, CDR1 is SQVTM and CDR2 is ANQGSEA. The CDR3 is CSVGGGDKNIQYF. As DNA, the CDR3 is TGCAGCGTTGGAGGGGGCGACAAAAACATTCAGTACTTC.

The chain joins TRBV28 to TRBJ1-1, with 8 positions matching TRBD1. V was pared by 5 bases and J by 1 base, with 9 bases of the junction left unmatched. CDR1 MDHEN and CDR2 SYDVKM come from the germline V gene. CDR3 length equals 16 residues. CDR3 amino acids: CASSQLRTGRNTEAFF. The CDR3 DNA sequence: TGTGCCAGCAGTCAACTTCGGACAGGGCGGAACACTGAAGCTTTCTTT.

The V and J genes are TRBV30 and TRBJ2-3, with 7 bases fitting TRBD1. Germline CDR1 GTSNPN, CDR2 SVGIG (reference sequence). This CDR3 contains 14 residues. V lost 7 bases to trimming and J lost 3 bases; unmatched junction nucleotides: 10. Here the CDR3 reads CAYATGLRTDTQYF. CDR3 nucleotide sequence: TGTGCCTACGCGACAGGGCTCCGTACAGATACGCAGTATTTT.

The J gene is TRBJ2-1, the V gene TRBV27; no firm D call. This CDR3 comprises 16 residues. V was clipped by 2 bases and J by 2 bases, with 13 bases between them. The germline CDR1 and CDR2 sequences are MNHEY and SMNVEV (reference sequence). CDR3 DNA sequence: TGTGCCAGCAGTTTAGCTGGTAACCCAGCCTACAATGAGCAGTTCTTC. This translates into CASSLAGNPAYNEQFF.

This clone was recorded once. The chain employs TRBV28 and TRBJ2-5, with D possibly being TRBD1 (5 bases). Germline CDR1 reads MDHEN; CDR2 reads SYDVKM. The CDR3 totals 16 residues. The V gene lost 3 bases and the J gene lost 1 base, with 15 bases spanning the gap. For the CDR3, the DNA is TGTGCCAGCAGTTTTGTCCAGGGATGGGGCCAAGAGACCCAGTACTTC. Its protein is CASSFVQGWGQETQYF.

This chain uses TRBV9 with TRBJ2-1; weak D call: TRBD2 (5 bases). In germline, CDR1 is SGDLS, CDR2 YYNGEE. V lost 0 bases, J lost 9 bases, and 10 bases lay in between. The CDR3 runs to 13 residues. CDR3 nucleotides: TGTGCCAGCAGCGTAGCAAGCGGTCCTGAGCAGTTCTTC. It translates to CASSVASGPEQFF.

The chain carries TRBV9 and TRBJ2-7, with 7 bases identical to TRBD2. J gave up 3 bases and V 0 bases, and 3 bases lay outside the gene matches. CDR1 and CDR2 (germline): SGDLS, YYNGEE. The length of the CDR3 is 14 residues. Here the CDR3 reads CASSVGGSFYEQYF. The CDR3 coding sequence is TGTGCCAGCAGCGTAGGCGGGAGTTTCTACGAGCAGTACTTC.

This chain connects TRBV27 to TRBJ1-1, with a tentative D call TRBD1 (5 bases). The CDR3 has 14 amino acids. The germline gives CDR1 MNHEY, CDR2 SMNVEV (reference sequence). V lost 7 bases and J 4 bases, leaving 16 bases between the germline ends. CDR3 protein: CASKGDGGGTEAFF. The CDR3 DNA reads TGTGCCAGCAAAGGGGACGGGGGAGGCACTGAAGCTTTCTTT.

This chain uses TRBV27 with TRBJ1-1, with D maybe TRBD1 (6 bases). Trimming removed 0 bases from V and 1 base from J, with 9 bases in between. CDR3 length: 15 amino acids. Germline lookup yields CDR1 MNHEY and CDR2 SMNVEV (reference sequence). CDR3 loop: CASSLSGGWNTEAFF. The CDR3 DNA reads as TGTGCCAGCAGTTTATCAGGGGGATGGAACACTGAAGCTTTCTTT.

This chain connects TRBV27 to TRBJ2-1; D uncertain. V shed 6 bases and J shed 8 bases, with 14 bases lying between them. The CDR3 totals 13 residues. Germline V gene data show CDR1 as MNHEY and CDR2 as SMNVEV (reference sequence). CDR3 in amino acids: CASRDSRSDEQFF. Written as DNA, the CDR3 is TGTGCCAGCAGAGACTCTAGGTCCGATGAGCAGTTCTTC.